The 18 T cell receptor beta chains reported below all come from one sample, sequenced in a study of T cells in Graves' hyperthyroidism and ophthalmopathy. Amplification of TCR beta CDR3 regions used RNA as the template. During a first-round RT-PCR of the TCR CDR3, the HTBI primer set was used. TCRdb fed the multiplex PCR reads into MiXCR, producing one record per CDR3 protein. This sample yields about 300,000 distinct CDR3 sequences, of which roughly 19% are seen a single time; just under 40% belongs to the top ten. Specimen: blood. These receptors were taken from a man aged 50 to 59 with Graves' ophthalmopathy.

This clonotype has just a few counts. The genes are TRBV11-1 and TRBJ2-3; 8 bases match TRBD1. CDR1 and CDR2 (germline): SGHAT, FQDESV (reference sequence). V shed 5 bases, J shed 1 base, and the junction held 8 bases outside the gene matches. The CDR3 runs 16 residues. In nucleotides, the CDR3 is TGTGCCAGCAGCCCGAGGCAGGGGGCGGGCACAGATACGCAGTATTTT. It translates to CASSPRQGAGTDTQYF.

The V gene is TRBV7-9, the J gene TRBJ1-4; 12 positions agree with TRBD1. CDR1 is SEHNR, CDR2 FQNEAQ, per germline (reference sequence). Germline trimming cut 4 bases from V and 4 bases from J; bases unmatched to any gene: 13. The CDR3 contains 19 residues. The CDR3 loop is CASSWPSGTGGAFNEKLFF. The CDR3 DNA is TGTGCCAGCAGCTGGCCCTCCGGGACAGGGGGCGCTTTTAATGAAAAACTGTTTTTT.

This clonotype was found many times. The genes are TRBV11-3 and TRBJ2-3; 14 bases fit TRBD2. The CDR3 runs 19 residues. The ends lost 5 bases at V and 0 bases at J; junction bases unmatched: 10. Germline CDR1 and CDR2: SGHNT and YENEEA. The CDR3 reads CASSPPGTSGSSSTDTQYF. The CDR3 DNA follows: TGTGCCAGCAGCCCCCCCGGGACTAGCGGGAGCTCTAGCACAGATACGCAGTATTTT. Full variable domain (outside the CDR3, taken from reference TRBV11-3 and TRBJ2-3): EAGVVQSPRYKIIEKKQPVAFWCNPISGHNTLYWYLQNLGQGPELLIRYENEEAVDDSQLPKDRFSAERLKGVDSTLKIQPAELGDSAVYLCASSPPGTSGSSSTDTQYFGPGTRLTVL.

This chain connects TRBV12-3 or TRBV12-4 to TRBJ2-5; D might be TRBD1 (6 bases). The CDR3 has 14 amino acids. The V end was cut by 3 bases, the J end by 1 base, with 9 bases between. This CDR3 reads CASSLDSLQETQYF. The CDR3 nucleotides read TGTGCCAGCAGTTTGGACAGCCTCCAAGAGACCCAGTACTTC.

The chain employs TRBV5-1 and TRBJ2-5, with D perhaps matching TRBD2 (6 bases). Trimming stripped 4 bases from V and 5 bases from J, with 21 bases between. Germline V gene data show CDR1 as SGHRS and CDR2 as YFSETQ. The CDR3 has 16 amino acids. The CDR3 spells CASSKGRATEGETQYF. DNA of the CDR3: TGCGCCAGCAGCAAAGGACGGGCCACGGAGGGGGAGACCCAGTACTTC.

V gene TRBV2 combines with J gene TRBJ1-6, with 8 nucleotides matching TRBD1. Looked up from germline, CDR1 is SNHLY and CDR2 is FYNNEI. The CDR3 is made up of 15 amino acids. The V segment lost 5 bases and the J segment 1 base; nucleotides outside the gene matches: 1. CDR3 bases: TGTGCCAGCAGTCGACAGGGGTCCTATAATTCACCCCTCCACTTT. Its translation is CASSRQGSYNSPLHF.

The gene calls are TRBV19 and TRBJ1-5; 9 bases are shared with TRBD1. Per the germline V gene, CDR1 is LNHDA and CDR2 is SQIVND (reference sequence). V lost 3 bases to trimming and J lost 5 bases; unmatched junction nucleotides: 2. This CDR3 region has 14 residues. This CDR3 reads CASSIRDRDQPQHF. CDR3 nucleotides: TGTGCCAGTAGTATTAGGGACAGGGATCAGCCCCAGCATTTT.

This clonotype was observed a handful of times. CDR3 in amino acids: CAAGTGDYGYTF. CDR3 DNA: TGTGCCGCTGGGACAGGGGACTATGGCTACACCTTC. V gene TRBV6-1 combines with J gene TRBJ1-2; TRBD1 aligns across 10 bases. CDR1 is MNHNS, CDR2 SASEGT, per germline. The length of the CDR3 is 12 residues. V lost 11 bases, J lost 3 bases, and 3 bases stayed unmatched.

The chain links TRBV30 to TRBJ1-4, with a weak D call TRBD1 (5 bases). The V and J ends lost 0 bases and 8 bases respectively, with 13 bases between them. The CDR3 contains 14 residues. CDR1 is GTSNPN and CDR2 is SVGIG in the germline V gene (reference sequence). CDR3 region: CAWSVGASTEKLFF. In DNA form, the CDR3 reads TGTGCCTGGAGTGTAGGGGCGTCGACAGAAAAACTGTTTTTT.

In its sample, this clonotype was seen many times. The rearrangement links TRBV12-3 or TRBV12-4 to TRBJ2-5, with a weak D call TRBD2 (5 bases). The CDR3 is 15 residues long. V was cut by 5 bases and J by 0 bases, with 13 bases left in between. The CDR3: CASSPAAVYQETQYF. The CDR3 bases are TGTGCCAGCAGTCCTGCAGCGGTGTACCAAGAGACCCAGTACTTC.

This clonotype appeared many times. The V and J genes are TRBV14 and TRBJ1-4, with D uncertain. Trimming removed 1 base from V and 10 bases from J, with 10 bases in between. CDR1 is SGHDN and CDR2 is FVKESK in the germline V gene. The CDR3 sequence is 13 residues long. CDR3 sequence reads: CASSQVRRGKLFF. The CDR3 DNA follows: TGTGCCAGCAGCCAAGTTCGGAGAGGAAAACTGTTTTTT.

This clonotype was seen a handful of times. This sequence joins TRBV20-1 and TRBJ2-2, with 8 bases lining up with TRBD2. Germline CDR1 DFQATT, CDR2 SNEGSKA (reference sequence). The CDR3 length is 16 residues. V trimming: 6 bases; J trimming: 5 bases; junction bases outside the gene matches: 14. The CDR3, as DNA: TGCAGTGCCCCCCCAGCCGGGACTAGACTTACCGGGGAGCTGTTTTTT. Residues: CSAPPAGTRLTGELFF.

This clonotype came up a few times. This chain uses TRBV6-2 or TRBV6-3 with TRBJ1-1; D may be TRBD1 (5 bases). V shed 7 bases and J shed 3 bases, with 18 bases lying between them. CDR3 length equals 15 residues. Per germline, CDR1 MNHEY and CDR2 SVGEGT. The CDR3 coding sequence is TGTGCCAGCATCTCCGAAGCGGGGACGTACACTGAAGCTTTCTTT. It codes for CASISEAGTYTEAFF.

The J gene is TRBJ2-3, the V gene TRBV7-2; D perhaps matches TRBD2 (5 bases). Germline assignment: CDR1 SGHTA and CDR2 FQGNSA. With 3 bases removed from V and 1 base from J, the gap between germline ends came to 11 bases. This CDR3 has 15 residues. CDR3 bases: TGTGCCAGCAGCTTTACGGGGTCCGGCACAGATACGCAGTATTTT. This gives the protein CASSFTGSGTDTQYF.

The V gene is TRBV6-4, the J gene TRBJ2-1; maybe TRBD1 (5 bases). The V end was cut by 5 bases, the J end by 10 bases, with 12 bases between. CDR1 and CDR2 (germline): MRHNA, SNTAGT. The CDR3 is 12 residues long. CDR3 DNA: TGTGCCAGCAGTTCAGGGATAGGGGAGCAGTTCTTC. This codes for CASSSGIGEQFF.

This clonotype was recorded a few times. The V and J genes are TRBV6-6 and TRBJ1-3; D unresolved. Trimming stripped 0 bases from V and 0 bases from J, with 15 bases between. There are 18 residues in the CDR3. Germline assignment: CDR1 MNHNY and CDR2 SVGAGI (reference sequence). CDR3 nucleotide sequence: TGTGCCAGCAGTTACTCTCCACCGACGGTCAGCTCTGGAAACACCATATATTTT. Amino acid sequence: CASSYSPPTVSSGNTIYF.

This clonotype was counted ten times or more. The chain carries TRBV27 and TRBJ2-7; D is perhaps TRBD1 (7 bases). Germline V CDR1 and CDR2: MNHEY, SMNVEV (reference sequence). Trimming removed 5 bases at V and 2 bases at J, with 22 bases between. The CDR3 consists of 17 residues. The CDR3 region is CASSRQGSGTHTYEQYF. The CDR3 DNA reads TGTGCCAGCAGTAGACAGGGATCCGGGACTCACACCTACGAGCAGTACTTC.

Only a few counts were recorded for this clonotype. V and J are TRBV14 and TRBJ2-1; the match to TRBD2 covers 9 bases. Germline CDR1 is SGHDN and CDR2 is FVKESK. The V gene end was trimmed by 4 bases and the J gene end by 7 bases; junction bases not matched to a gene: 8. CDR3 size: 15 residues. The CDR3 spells CASSLVSGRKNEQFF. The CDR3 nucleotides read TGTGCCAGCAGCCTTGTCAGCGGGAGGAAGAATGAGCAGTTCTTC. Combining the CDR3 with reference TRBV14 and TRBJ2-1 gives the whole variable domain EAGVTQFPSHSVIEKGQTVTLRCDPISGHDNLYWYRRVMGKEIKFLLHFVKESKQDESGMPNNRFLAERTGGTYSTLKVQPAELEDSGVYFCASSLVSGRKNEQFFGPGTRLTVL.